This T cell receptor (beta chain) was retrieved from a study of blood T cells in healthy people across ages. The germline gives CDR1 SQVTM, CDR2 ANQGSEA. After removal of 0 bases from V and 3 bases from J, the junction contained 5 bases not matched to a gene. This CDR3 has 14 amino acids. Every participating donor contributed about 10 milliliters of peripheral blood through a draw. Next came a second PCR, run for roughly 7 to 12 cycles, which used a sample-barcoded 5' primer along with a J-beta primer mix. One entry per CDR3 protein, called by TCRdb with MiXCR from the 5' RACE reads. Here the sample spans more than 450,000 distinct CDR3 sequences, about a quarter being singletons. This sample also belongs to another study, concerning T cells of mothers and their children. From that paper: Slightly higher overlap, not significant, was seen in related mother-child pairs than in unrelated pairs.

Sequencing was carried out using blood. This TCR derives from a boy between 2 and 10 years old in good health. V is TRBV29-1 and J is TRBJ2-7; 7 bases agree with TRBD2. The CDR3 spells CSVEEYGGDYEQYF. Here the CDR3 DNA reads TGCAGCGTTGAAGAATATGGGGGGGACTACGAGCAGTACTTC.